The clone carrying this T cell receptor beta chain was recorded many times. What it binds is not known. Patients affected by ophthalmopathy presented a Clinical Activity Score of at least 3, a NOSPECS grade of at least 4, and disease duration below 3 months. Uncontrolled infection, other autoimmune disease, pregnancy or lactation disqualified patients from enrolment. The PBMCs studied were ones that came from around 10 ml fresh peripheral blood. The sample is drawn from a study of T cells in Graves' hyperthyroidism and ophthalmopathy. The CDR3 has 13 amino acids. CDR1 is SQVTM and CDR2 is ANQGSEA in the germline V gene. Trimming cost V 3 bases and J 3 bases, with 9 bases left between them. From RNA transcripts, TCR beta CDR3 regions were amplified. During a first-round RT-PCR of the TCR CDR3, the HTBI primer set was used. Each CDR3 protein is one row after TCRdb ran MiXCR on the multiplex PCR reads. The table lists around 520,000 distinct CDR3 sequences, roughly a quarter of them singletons.

Notes on the study in general: For ophthalmopathy, model prediction preceded onset by a median 6.5 months.

The chain links TRBV29-1 to TRBJ1-3; D ambiguous. The sample was blood. This receptor was obtained from a woman aged 25 to 45 with Graves' ophthalmopathy. This CDR3 reads CSVDGTDGNTIYF. CDR3 DNA: TGCAGCGTTGACGGAACAGATGGAAACACCATATATTTT.